One sample yielded the 3 T cell receptor beta chains listed below, sequenced in a study of persistence of HIV-infected CD4 T cells. Cells were stimulated with overlapping HIV-1 Gag 15-mer peptides. CD40L-negative CD69-negative CD45RO-high memory CD4+ T cells were sorted as populations depleted of antigen-responding cells. These receptors are not linked to any known antigen. The libraries were made with immunoSEQ version 4 in survey mode. Data came from immunoSEQ multiplex PCR; TCRdb stores just in-frame clones and leaves some out. The sample holds roughly 64,000 clones, over 60% seen once. The sequencing used CD4+ T cells sorted from PBMCs after approximately 19-hour stimulation, collected from a patient who received antiretroviral therapy. These receptor sequences come from an adult man with HIV who was CMV-seropositive.

This clone was observed a single time. The chain joins TRBV4-2 to TRBJ1-2; weak D call: TRBD1 (5 bases). The V gene lost 0 bases and the J gene lost 4 bases, with 15 bases spanning the gap. This CDR3 region has 16 residues. Germline V gene lookup returns CDR1 LGHNA and CDR2 YNFKEQ. The CDR3 region is CASSQEGQGGVYGYTF. The DNA for the CDR3 is TGTGCCAGCAGCCAAGAAGGGCAGGGTGGGGTCTATGGCTACACCTTC.

The rearrangement links TRBV3-1 (or the pseudogene TRBV3-2) to TRBJ2-1, with a possible D match to TRBD1 (6 bases). This CDR3 is 14 amino acids long. CDR1 and CDR2 (germline): LGHDT, YNNKEL (reference sequence). The V and J ends lost 5 bases and 7 bases respectively, with 15 bases between them. In DNA form, the CDR3 reads TGTGCCAGCAGCACACGGACAGACGGGAATGAGCAGTTCTTC. Its translation is CASSTRTDGNEQFF.

The chain combines TRBV18 with TRBJ2-2, with TRBD1 matching over 11 bases. Unmatched junction bases numbered 8, after V lost 5 bases and J lost 0 bases. CDR3 length equals 18 residues. Per germline, CDR1 KGHSH and CDR2 LQKENI. As DNA, the CDR3 is TGTGCCAGCTCAACCGGGACAGGGGGAGCCGCGAACACCGGGGAGCTGTTTTTT. Amino acids: CASSTGTGGAANTGELFF.